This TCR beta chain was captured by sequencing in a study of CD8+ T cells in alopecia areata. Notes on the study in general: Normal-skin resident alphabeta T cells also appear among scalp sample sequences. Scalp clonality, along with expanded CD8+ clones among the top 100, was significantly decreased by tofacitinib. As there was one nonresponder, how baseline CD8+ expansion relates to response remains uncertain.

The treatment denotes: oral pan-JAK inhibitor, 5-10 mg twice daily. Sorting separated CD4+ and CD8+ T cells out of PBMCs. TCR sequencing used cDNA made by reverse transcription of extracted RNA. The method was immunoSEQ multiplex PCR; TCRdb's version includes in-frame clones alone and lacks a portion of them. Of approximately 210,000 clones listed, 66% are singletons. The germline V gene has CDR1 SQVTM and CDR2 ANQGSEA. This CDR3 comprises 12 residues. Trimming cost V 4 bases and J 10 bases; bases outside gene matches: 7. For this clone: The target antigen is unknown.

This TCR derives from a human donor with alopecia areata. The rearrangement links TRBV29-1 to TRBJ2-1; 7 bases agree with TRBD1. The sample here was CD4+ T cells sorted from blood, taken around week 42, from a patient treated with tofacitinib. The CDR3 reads CSVGRQGSEQFF. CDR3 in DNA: TGCAGCGTTGGCAGACAGGGCAGCGAGCAGTTCTTC.